This section outlines one T cell receptor (beta chain) sequence together with its context. Its antigen is undetermined. The data were obtained in a study of cytomegalovirus exposure and HLA in healthy donors. From germline, CDR1 is SGHTA and CDR2 FQGNSA. The ends were cut back, 5 bases at V and 4 bases at J, with 15 bases in the middle. The CDR3 is 15 residues long. The study, taken as a whole, reports: An Asian-associated ancestry cluster reportedly showed fewer N-insertions than the roughly 600-donor mean in a later analysis.

Amplification used 60 Vbeta primers and 13 Jbeta primers. The method was immunoSEQ multiplex PCR; TCRdb's version includes in-frame clones alone and lacks a portion of them. The table lists approximately 200,000 clones, approximately 78% of them singletons. The chain uses TRBV7-2 and TRBJ1-3, with D perhaps matching TRBD1 (6 bases). The sequence derives from a woman between 45 and 65 years old in good health and CMV-seropositive. The sequenced sample consisted of PBMCs. CDR3 nucleotides: TGTGCCAGCAGCCGGTCCCAGGGGACGGGAAACACCATATATTTT. Its protein is CASSRSQGTGNTIYF.